This T cell receptor (beta chain) was recovered during a study of tissue T cells after allogeneic stem cell transplantation. Points from the study as a whole: Shared clones across patients were few; motif clustering revealed tissue-specific shared signatures. Within patients, tissue anatomy strongly shaped TCR repertoire composition.

The time point is: mouse harvest day 14 after allogeneic transplant. Each mouse received 10^7 T-cell-depleted marrow cells plus 10^6 splenic CD5+ T cells by tail vein. B6 (H2b) cells into BALB/c (H2d) mice; tissues taken at day 7 or 14. V lost 1 base and J lost 1; bases outside the gene matches: 0. Looked up from germline, CDR1 is SGHSA and CDR2 is FRNQAP. The CDR3 extends over 15 amino acids. TCRbeta CDR3 was sequenced at survey depth with template counts. Clones were read by immunoSEQ multiplex PCR, and TCRdb kept only the in-frame ones, dropping some. The sample holds just under 4,500 clones, approximately 45% seen once. This clone was seen a handful of times. Its target is not known. Gene names are the mouse ones. The read terminates 1 residue ahead of where the CDR3 ends, so the germline J gene completes it.

Sequenced: lymph node tissue. The clonotype was recovered from a female BALB/c mouse given C57BL/6 T cells with graft-versus-host disease after an allogeneic hematopoietic cell transplant. The chain recombines TRBV16 with TRBJ2-1; the match to TRBD1 covers 8 bases. The CDR3 DNA, read in part, is TGTGCAAGCAGCTTAGGACAGGGGAACTATGCTGAGCAGTTC. Translating gives CASSLGQGNYAEQF. The complete CDR3 sequence is CASSLGQGNYAEQFF. The whole variable domain, filled in from reference TRBV16 and TRBJ2-1, reads NAGVIQTPRHKVTGKGQEATLWCEPISGHSAVFWYRQTIVQGLEFLTYFRNQAPIDDSGMPKERFSAQMPNQSHSTLKIQSTQPQDSAVYLCASSLGQGNYAEQFFGPGTRLTVL.